These 20 T cell receptor beta chains share one sample of origin, sequenced in a study of blood T cells in healthy people across ages (dated by TCRdb to 2015 to 2017). Libraries were built with 5' RACE. The sequencer listed for this sample is Illumina HiSeq 2500. A second PCR of roughly 7 to 12 cycles was performed with a sample-barcoded 5' primer and a J-beta primer mix. TCRdb reprocessing: public reads trimmed at Q25 with fastp, clones called with MiXCR, in-frame beta chains kept. All rows with the same CDR3 protein become a single entry with the most common DNA and genes. The sample table records about 940,000 distinct CDR3 sequences; roughly 43% of these occur just once. Jointly, the top ten make up around an eighth of the sample. The sequencing input was blood. All receptors derive from a man aged 30-40 years in good health.

This clonotype was recorded many times. The junction does not match germline at one end; this may be a read error. The rearrangement links TRBV7-9 to TRBJ2-7; 7 bases map to TRBD1. This CDR3 is 14 amino acids long. CDR1 is SEHNR and CDR2 is FQNEAQ in the germline V gene (reference sequence). The CDR3 sequence is CASSLGTASYEQYF. Written as DNA, the CDR3 is TGCGCCAGCAGCTTAGGGACAGCCTCCTACGAGCAGTACTTC.

This clonotype was observed a handful of times. The V call is TRBV7-9, the J call TRBJ2-5; TRBD1 aligns across 8 bases. The end of the DNA aligns better with TRBJ2-7, so the J call may be wrong. Germline V lookup: CDR1 SEHNR, CDR2 FQNEAQ (reference sequence). CDR3 length equals 17 residues. CDR3 region: CASSLGRGGRGHNEQYF. DNA for the CDR3: TGTGCCAGCAGCTTAGGCCGAGGCGGCAGGGGGCATAACGAGCAGTACTTC.

This clonotype came up a few times. V usage is TRBV6-1 and J usage is TRBJ2-3; D possibly matches TRBD1 or TRBD2 (5 bases each). This CDR3 has 17 amino acids. CDR1 is MNHNS, CDR2 SASEGT, per germline. V gave up 4 bases and J gave up 1 base, with 18 bases separating them. CDR3 sequence reads: CASSAIYTGARTDTQYF. The CDR3, as DNA: TGTGCCAGCAGTGCTATCTATACCGGGGCCCGCACAGATACGCAGTATTTT.

This sequence joins TRBV5-1 and TRBJ2-7, with 7 bases aligning to TRBD2. The J call is doubtful: the DNA matches TRBJ2-5 better. Germline loops: CDR1 SGHRS, CDR2 YFSETQ. The CDR3 is 14 amino acids. CDR3 nucleotide sequence: TGCGCCAGCAGCCACGGTGGACTAGGAGAGACCCAGTACTTC. It specifies CASSHGGLGETQYF.

Here the CDR3 DNA reads TGCGCCAGCAGCATACGACAGCTCGATCAGCCCCAGCATTTT. This codes for CASSIRQLDQPQHF. The rearrangement joins TRBV4-1 to TRBJ1-5, with D maybe TRBD1 (5 bases). Deletions cut 5 bases from V and 5 bases from J, with 13 bases between. The CDR3 consists of 14 residues. Germline CDR1 is MGHRA and CDR2 is YSYEKL.

V usage is TRBV2 and J usage is TRBJ1-4; D not certain. CDR3 length: 17 amino acids. Trimming shortened V by 2 bases and J by 3 bases, and 16 bases separated the two germline ends. The germline V gene has CDR1 SNHLY and CDR2 FYNNEI. The DNA of the CDR3 is TGTGCCAGCAGTGAATCGGCGGAAGGATGGCCTAATGAAAAACTGTTTTTT. It encodes CASSESAEGWPNEKLFF.

This chain connects TRBV9 to TRBJ2-4, with D tentatively TRBD1 (6 bases). The J call may be wrong; the DNA end is better matched by TRBJ2-7. This CDR3 contains 15 residues. Germline lookup yields CDR1 SGDLS and CDR2 YYNGEE. The CDR3 sequence is CASSPRDTVSYEQYF. The CDR3, as DNA: TGTGCCAGCAGCCCCCGGGACACCGTATCCTACGAGCAGTACTTC.

This clonotype was detected a few times. DNA for the CDR3: TGTGCCAGCGCCGGGGGGAGGAAAGATACGCAGTATTTT. Protein product: CASAGGRKDTQYF. The chain links TRBV28 to TRBJ2-3; 7 bases agree with TRBD2. The CDR3 has 13 amino acids. V gave up 8 bases and J gave up 5 bases; unmatched junction bases: 7. Germline V gene lookup returns CDR1 MDHEN and CDR2 SYDVKM.

This clonotype was recorded at least ten times. V gene TRBV20-1 combines with J gene TRBJ2-7, with D possibly being TRBD2 (5 bases). V dropped 5 bases and J dropped 2 bases, with 13 bases sitting between them. The CDR3 covers 13 residues. Germline V gene data show CDR1 as DFQATT and CDR2 as SNEGSKA (reference sequence). This CDR3 is CSAPKDSTYEQYF. For the CDR3, the DNA is TGCAGTGCTCCTAAGGACTCAACCTACGAGCAGTACTTC.

The chain has TRBV7-2 and TRBJ2-3, with D unresolved. CDR1 and CDR2 from the germline V gene are SGHTA and FQGNSA. Trimming took off 5 bases at V and 6 bases at J, with 12 bases between the two ends. This CDR3 has 13 residues. The CDR3 here is CASSDQHQDTQYF. The CDR3 DNA reads as TGTGCCAGCAGCGATCAGCATCAGGATACGCAGTATTTT.

This clonotype turned up a few times. The chain recombines TRBV4-1 with TRBJ2-7; possible D gene TRBD1, 6 bases. Trimming removed 2 bases at V and 0 bases at J, with 14 bases between. The length of the CDR3 is 16 residues. Germline assignment: CDR1 MGHRA and CDR2 YSYEKL. The CDR3 DNA is TGCGCCAGCAGCCAAAGGCAGGAACAGGGCTCCTACGAGCAGTACTTC. It translates to CASSQRQEQGSYEQYF.

The chain is built from TRBV4-3 and TRBJ2-7, with D hard to call. CDR3 length: 16 residues. Trimming shortened V by 0 bases and J by 3 bases, and 15 bases separated the two germline ends. Germline CDR1 and CDR2: LGHNA and YSLEER. CDR3 DNA sequence: TGCGCCAGCAGCCAAGATACGCGATATAGTAGCTACGAGCAGTACTTC. Residues: CASSQDTRYSSYEQYF.

V and J are TRBV21-1 and TRBJ2-3. TRBV21-1 is a pseudogene locus. The CDR3 has 14 amino acids. The CDR3 sequence is CASSKNSGTDTQYF. The CDR3 region has the DNA TGTGCCAGCAGCAAAAATTCGGGCACAGATACGCAGTATTTT.

V and J are TRBV4-1 and TRBJ2-5; TRBD2 might be the D (5 bases). The CDR3 loop spans 14 amino acids. From germline, CDR1 is MGHRA and CDR2 YSYEKL. The germline V and J ends were trimmed by 5 bases and 4 bases, with 14 bases remaining between them. The CDR3 sequence: CASSAILGGETQYF. DNA of the CDR3: TGCGCCAGCAGCGCCATACTAGGAGGAGAGACCCAGTACTTC.

The chain joins TRBV4-1 to TRBJ2-3; D perhaps matches TRBD1 (7 bases). Germline V gives CDR1 MGHRA, CDR2 YSYEKL. V lost 1 base and J 6 bases, leaving 17 bases between the germline ends. The CDR3 covers 16 residues. CDR3: CASSQGAGGRLDTQYF. DNA for the CDR3: TGCGCCAGCAGCCAAGGGGCAGGGGGGCGGTTGGATACGCAGTATTTT.

The chain employs TRBV12-3 or TRBV12-4 and TRBJ2-1; D might be TRBD1 (5 bases). The V end lost 3 bases, the J end lost 7 bases, and 16 bases lay between the germline ends. The CDR3 has 15 residues. CDR3 residues: CASSFQGTGENEQFF. The DNA for the CDR3 is TGTGCCAGCAGTTTTCAGGGAACAGGTGAGAATGAGCAGTTCTTC.

The chain employs TRBV6-1 and TRBJ2-2; possible D gene TRBD1, 6 bases. The CDR3 length is 14 residues. Between the trimmed V and J ends, which lost 8 bases and 1 base, there was a span of 11 bases. Germline V CDR1 and CDR2: MNHNS, SASEGT. The DNA of the CDR3 is TGTGCCAGCGGGGGCCAGCTGAACACCGGGGAGCTGTTTTTT. Its protein is CASGGQLNTGELFF.

The table lists this clonotype with many counts. The gene calls are TRBV6-1 and TRBJ1-2; D might be TRBD1 (5 bases). Between the trimmed V and J ends, which lost 5 bases and 2 bases, there was a span of 9 bases. The CDR3 has 13 residues. Germline loops: CDR1 MNHNS, CDR2 SASEGT. The CDR3, as DNA: TGTGCCAGCAGTAAGGGACGGAACTATGGCTACACCTTC. This sequence encodes CASSKGRNYGYTF.

This clonotype was found a few times. This chain joins TRBV6-1 and TRBJ1-1; 10 bases line up with TRBD1. This CDR3 region has 14 residues. Germline V gene sequence: CDR1 MNHNS, CDR2 SASEGT. J was trimmed by 3 bases and V by 8 bases; bases with no gene match: 6. CDR3 coding DNA: TGTGCCAGCCAAGACAGGGGGCTGGACACTGAAGCTTTCTTT. Amino acid sequence: CASQDRGLDTEAFF.

The rearrangement uses TRBV30 and TRBJ2-5; possibly TRBD2 for D (5 bases). CDR1 is GTSNPN and CDR2 is SVGIG in the germline V gene (reference sequence). V was clipped by 0 bases and J by 4 bases, with 15 bases between them. There are 15 residues in the CDR3. The CDR3 nucleotides read TGTGCCTGGAGTGTTCGGGGAACCGGTTCAGAGACCCAGTACTTC. Encoded protein: CAWSVRGTGSETQYF.